This is a list of T cell receptor beta chains from one sample in a study of cytomegalovirus exposure and HLA in healthy donors. The method was immunoSEQ multiplex PCR; TCRdb's version includes in-frame clones alone and lacks a portion of them. In all, the sample yields 200,000 to 250,000 clones. The source material was PBMCs. The receptors here all came from a woman aged 30 to 39 in good health and CMV-seropositive. Both conserved end residues are part of each CDR3. Fields, in order: D gene, J gene, V gene, CDR3 DNA, CDR3 protein. The D gene is left open where the match is weak.

. | TRBJ2-2 | TRBV4-1 | TGCGCCAGCAGCCAAGCGGGAATAGAGACCGGGGAGCTGTTTTTT | CASSQAGIETGELFF
TRBD1 | TRBJ1-2 | TRBV6-1 | TGTGCCAGCAGTGTTGACAGGGCTGAAGCTAACTATGGCTACACCTTC | CASSVDRAEANYGYTF
. | TRBJ1-3 | TRBV19 | TGTGCCAGCGGACAGTCCTCTGGAAACACCATATATTTT | CASGQSSGNTIYF
TRBD2 | TRBJ2-2 | TRBV19 | TGTGCCACCTATGGGGGGGGTCGCACCGGGGAGCTGTTTTTT | CATYGGGRTGELFF
TRBD2 | TRBJ2-7 | TRBV12-5 | TGTGCTAGTGGTGCTGGACTAGCTTTTTACGAGCAGTACTTC | CASGAGLAFYEQYF
. | TRBJ1-1 | TRBV6-5 | TGTGCCAGCAGTTATCGGGCAGGGGCCACGAACACTGAAGCTTTCTTT | CASSYRAGATNTEAFF
TRBD1 | TRBJ2-6 | TRBV5-4 | TGTGCCAGCAGCGAGGGACAGGGGGGGGCCAACGTCCTGACTTTC | CASSEGQGGANVLTF
. | TRBJ1-4 | TRBV2 | TGTGCCAGCAGTGCCGGGCCGAGGGTGTTTTTT | CASSAGPRVFF
. | TRBJ1-1 | TRBV19 | TGTGCCAGTAGTATAGACAGGATAACTGAAGCTTTCTTT | CASSIDRITEAFF
. | TRBJ1-3 | TRBV6-1 | TGTGCCAGCAGAGATAAGGGGTTAGGAAACACCATATATTTT | CASRDKGLGNTIYF
TRBD2 | TRBJ2-7 | TRBV27 | TGTGCCAGCAGTTTATACGGTTTGGGACTAGCGGGAGGAGAGCAGTACTTC | CASSLYGLGLAGGEQYF
TRBD1 | TRBJ1-1 | TRBV6-5 | TGTGCCAGCAGTTACCTCCGGGACAGGGAATTCTTT | CASSYLRDREFF
. | TRBJ1-1 | TRBV7-9 | TGTGCCAGCAGCTTATCTGACGAGGGTCCCTTCTTT | CASSLSDEGPFF
. | TRBJ1-4 | TRBV27 | TGTGCCAGCAGGGGCGCTGCAACTAATGAAAAACTGTTTTTT | CASRGAATNEKLFF
TRBD2 | TRBJ2-2 | TRBV5-1 | TGCGCCAGCAGTTCAAGCGGGGGGACCACCGGGGAGCTGTTTTTT | CASSSSGGTTGELFF
. | TRBJ2-3 | TRBV2 | TGTGCCAGCAGTTACGCAGGGGGCACAGATACGCAGTATTTT | CASSYAGGTDTQYF
TRBD1 | TRBJ1-1 | TRBV5-1 | TGCGCCAGCAGCCACGCGGACAGGGGAGGAAGGACTGAAGCTTTCTTT | CASSHADRGGRTEAFF
TRBD2 | TRBJ2-5 | TRBV7-2 | TGTGCCAGCAGCTTAGTACCCGGGGGGGCCGTCGAGACCCAGTACTTC | CASSLVPGGAVETQYF
TRBD2 | TRBJ2-5 | TRBV14 | TGTGCCAGCAGCCGCGGGACTAGCGGGAGACTGACCCAGTACTTC | CASSRGTSGRLTQYF
TRBD2 | TRBJ2-2 | TRBV14 | TGTGCCAGCAGCCAAGGAGCTCTAGCGGGAGACACCGGGGAGCTGTTTTTT | CASSQGALAGDTGELFF
. | TRBJ1-5 | TRBV2 | TGTGTCAGCACCGGAGGGCTTTATAGCAATCAGCCCCAGCATTTT | CVSTGGLYSNQPQHF
TRBD2 | TRBJ2-3 | TRBV7-2 | TGTGCCAGCAGCCGCGGACTAGCGGGAGGGCCTAGAACAGATACGCAGTATTTT | CASSRGLAGGPRTDTQYF
. | TRBJ1-1 | TRBV4-1 | TGCGCCAGCAGCCCGGTAGGTCGGGGGAGCTACACTGAAGCTTTCTTT | CASSPVGRGSYTEAFF
. | TRBJ1-2 | TRBV19 | TGTGCCAGTAGTATAGATAGGGGAACTCCCTATGGCTACACCTTC | CASSIDRGTPYGYTF
TRBD1 | TRBJ2-7 | TRBV5-3 | TGTGCCGGAAGCTTCCCGAGGCGTGACAGGGGGCGAGAGCAGTACTTC | CAGSFPRRDRGREQYF
. | TRBJ1-5 | TRBV5-1 | TGCGCCAGCAGCTTGGGTGGAGGGTCTCAGCCCCAGCATTTT | CASSLGGGSQPQHF
. | TRBJ2-1 | TRBV13 | TGTGCCAGCAGCCCCCGGAGCGGGCGGGCTTACAATGAGCAGTTCTTC | CASSPRSGRAYNEQFF
TRBD2 | TRBJ2-3 | TRBV15 | TGTGCCACCAACGTTAGCGGGAGGCCCAGGGATACGCAGTATTTT | CATNVSGRPRDTQYF
. | TRBJ1-3 | TRBV6-5 | TGTGCCAGCATCTTAAGGACAGTCTCTGGAAACACCATATATTTT | CASILRTVSGNTIYF
TRBD1 | TRBJ1-4 | TRBV28 | TGTGCCAGCTGGACAGGGGGAATCGGTAATGAAAAACTGTTTTTT | CASWTGGIGNEKLFF
TRBD2 | TRBJ2-3 | TRBV18 | TGTGCCAGCTCACCCCCACTACTAGCGGGGGCCCCCACAGATACGCAGTATTTT | CASSPPLLAGAPTDTQYF
. | TRBJ1-1 | TRBV15 | TGTGCCACCAGCGCGGGCACTGAAGCTTTCTTT | CATSAGTEAFF